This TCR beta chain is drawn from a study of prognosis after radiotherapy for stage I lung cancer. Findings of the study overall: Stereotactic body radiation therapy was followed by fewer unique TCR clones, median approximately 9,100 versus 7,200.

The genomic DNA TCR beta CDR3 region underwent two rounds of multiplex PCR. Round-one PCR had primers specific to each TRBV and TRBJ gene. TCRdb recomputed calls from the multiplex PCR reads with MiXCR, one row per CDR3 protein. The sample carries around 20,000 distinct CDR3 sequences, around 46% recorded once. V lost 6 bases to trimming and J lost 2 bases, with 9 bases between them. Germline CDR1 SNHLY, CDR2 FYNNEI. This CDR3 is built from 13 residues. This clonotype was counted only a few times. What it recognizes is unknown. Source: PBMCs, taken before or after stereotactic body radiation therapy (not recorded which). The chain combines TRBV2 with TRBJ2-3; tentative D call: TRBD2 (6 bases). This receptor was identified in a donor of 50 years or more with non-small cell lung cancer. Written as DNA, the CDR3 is TGTGCCAGCAGGGGACTCGTCACAGATACGCAGTATTTT. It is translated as CASRGLVTDTQYF.